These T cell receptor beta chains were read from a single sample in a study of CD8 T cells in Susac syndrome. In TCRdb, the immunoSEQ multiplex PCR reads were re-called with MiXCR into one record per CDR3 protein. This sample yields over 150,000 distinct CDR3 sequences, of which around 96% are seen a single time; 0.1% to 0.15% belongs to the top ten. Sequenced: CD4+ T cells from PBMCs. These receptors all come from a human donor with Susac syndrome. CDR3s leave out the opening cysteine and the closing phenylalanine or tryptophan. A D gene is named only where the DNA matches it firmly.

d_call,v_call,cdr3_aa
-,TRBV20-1,SATWGGLNTEAF
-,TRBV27,ASSTQGAAYNEQF
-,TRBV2,ASKRTGIYNEQF
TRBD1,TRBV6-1,ASSSGQGYEQY
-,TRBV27,ASTDRMNTEAF
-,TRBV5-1,ASSDLGGGNTGELF
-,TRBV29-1,SVEEGGWGTGELF
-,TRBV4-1,ASSQQQDLYGYT
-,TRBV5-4,ASSLGSGNTGELF
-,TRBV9,ASSVGAGMNIQY
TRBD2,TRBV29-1,SVDGSGGLETQY
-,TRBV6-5,ASSGNTGELF
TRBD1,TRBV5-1,ASKPRTGRIPDTQY
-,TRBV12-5,ASGAGQPGTDTQY
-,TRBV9,ASSVRQEGSPLH
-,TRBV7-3,ASSLISGSPWGSYEQY
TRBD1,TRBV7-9,ASRPKVQGATYNEQF
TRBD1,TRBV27,ASWDRGGHTEAF
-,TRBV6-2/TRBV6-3,ASRMQAVTEAF
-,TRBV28,ASSLGLWNTGELF
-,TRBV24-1,AIARGPSSGANVLT
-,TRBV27,ASSLSWREETQY
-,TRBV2,ASSVQAQETQY